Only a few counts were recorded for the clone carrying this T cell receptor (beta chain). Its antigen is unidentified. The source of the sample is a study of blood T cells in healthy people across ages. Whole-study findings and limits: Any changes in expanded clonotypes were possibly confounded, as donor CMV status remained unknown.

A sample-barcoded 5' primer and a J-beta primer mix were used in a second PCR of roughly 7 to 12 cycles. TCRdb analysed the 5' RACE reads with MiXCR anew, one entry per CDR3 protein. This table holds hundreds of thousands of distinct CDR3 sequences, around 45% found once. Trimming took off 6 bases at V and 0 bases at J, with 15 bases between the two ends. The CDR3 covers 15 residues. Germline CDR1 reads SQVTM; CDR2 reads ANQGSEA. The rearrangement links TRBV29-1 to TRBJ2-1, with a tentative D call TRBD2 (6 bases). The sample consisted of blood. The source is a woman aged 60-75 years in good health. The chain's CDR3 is CSVTSRDASYNEQFF. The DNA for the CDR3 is TGCAGCGTAACCTCGCGGGACGCCTCCTACAATGAGCAGTTCTTC.